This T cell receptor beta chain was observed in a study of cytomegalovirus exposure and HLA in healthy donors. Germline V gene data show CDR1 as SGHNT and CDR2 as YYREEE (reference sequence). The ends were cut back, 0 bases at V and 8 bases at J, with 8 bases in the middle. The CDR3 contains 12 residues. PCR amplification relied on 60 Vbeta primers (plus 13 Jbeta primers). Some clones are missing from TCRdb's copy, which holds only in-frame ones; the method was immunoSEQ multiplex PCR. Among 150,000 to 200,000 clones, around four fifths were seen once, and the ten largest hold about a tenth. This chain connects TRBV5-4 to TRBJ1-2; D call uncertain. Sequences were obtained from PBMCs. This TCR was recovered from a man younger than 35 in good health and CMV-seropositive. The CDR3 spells CASSLDGVGYTF. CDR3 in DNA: TGTGCCAGCAGCTTGGACGGGGTGGGCTACACCTTC. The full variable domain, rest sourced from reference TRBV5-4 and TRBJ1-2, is ETGVTQSPTHLIKTRGQQVTLRCSSQSGHNTVSWYQQALGQGPQFIFQYYREEENGRGNFPPRFSGLQFPNYSSELNVNALELDDSALYLCASSLDGVGYTFGSGTRLTVV.